This T cell receptor beta chain was recorded in a study of early T cells in non-severe SARS-CoV-2 infection. The CDR3 covers 14 residues. The germline V and J ends were trimmed by 4 bases and 8 bases, with 18 bases remaining between them. Per the germline V gene, CDR1 is SGHRS and CDR2 is YFSETQ. This clonotype was recorded a few times. Each CDR3 protein is one row after TCRdb ran MiXCR on the 5' RACE reads. The sample has just under 65,000 distinct CDR3 sequences; approximately 14% are singletons. The material sequenced was whole blood. The rearrangement joins TRBV5-1 to TRBJ1-2, with a possible D match to TRBD1 (6 bases). The origin of this receptor is an adult who was a healthcare worker with PCR-confirmed SARS-CoV-2 infection or an uninfected control (not recorded which). CDR3 coding DNA: TGCGCCAGCAGCACAGCACAGGGTACTGCCGGCTACACCTTC. It codes for CASSTAQGTAGYTF.